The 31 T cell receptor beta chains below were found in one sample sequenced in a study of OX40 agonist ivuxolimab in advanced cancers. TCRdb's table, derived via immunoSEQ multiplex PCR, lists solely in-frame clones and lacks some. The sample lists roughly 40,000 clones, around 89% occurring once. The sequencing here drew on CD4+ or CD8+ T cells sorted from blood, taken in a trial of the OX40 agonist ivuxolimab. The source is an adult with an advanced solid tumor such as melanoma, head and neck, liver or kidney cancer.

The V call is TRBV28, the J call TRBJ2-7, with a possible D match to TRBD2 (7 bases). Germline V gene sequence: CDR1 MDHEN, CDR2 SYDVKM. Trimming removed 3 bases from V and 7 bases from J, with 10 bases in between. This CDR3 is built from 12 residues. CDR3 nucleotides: TGTGCCAGCAGTTTGCGGGGGCTAGAGCAGTACTTC. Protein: CASSLRGLEQYF. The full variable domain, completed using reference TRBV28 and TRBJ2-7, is DVKVTQSSRYLVKRTGEKVFLECVQDMDHENMFWYRQDPGLGLRLIYFSYDVKMKEKGDIPEGYSVSREKKERFSLILESASTNQTSMYLCASSLRGLEQYFGPGTRLTVT.

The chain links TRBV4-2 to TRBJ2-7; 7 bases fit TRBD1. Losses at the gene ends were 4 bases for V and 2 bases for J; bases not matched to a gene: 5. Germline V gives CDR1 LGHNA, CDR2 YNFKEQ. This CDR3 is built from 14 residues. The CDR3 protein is CASSRPGQPYEQYF. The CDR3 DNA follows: TGTGCCAGCAGCCGACCGGGACAGCCCTACGAGCAGTACTTC.

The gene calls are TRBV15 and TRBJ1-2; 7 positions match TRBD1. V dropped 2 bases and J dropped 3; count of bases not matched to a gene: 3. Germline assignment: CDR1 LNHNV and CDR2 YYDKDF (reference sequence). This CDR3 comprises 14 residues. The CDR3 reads CATSRIDRDYGYTF. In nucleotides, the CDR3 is TGTGCCACCAGCAGAATTGACAGGGACTATGGCTACACCTTC. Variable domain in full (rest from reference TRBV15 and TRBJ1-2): DAMVIQNPRYQVTQFGKPVTLSCSQTLNHNVMYWYQQKSSQAPKLLFHYYDKDFNNEADTPDNFQSRRPNTSFCFLDIRSPGLGDTAMYLCATSRIDRDYGYTFGSGTRLTVV.

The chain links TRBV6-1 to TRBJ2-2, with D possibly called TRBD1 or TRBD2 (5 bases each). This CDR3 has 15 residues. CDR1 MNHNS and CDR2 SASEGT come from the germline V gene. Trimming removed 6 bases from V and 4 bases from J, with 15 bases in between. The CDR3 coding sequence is TGTGCCAGCAGCCGGGACCCTCAAGGCACCGGGGAGCTGTTTTTT. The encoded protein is CASSRDPQGTGELFF.

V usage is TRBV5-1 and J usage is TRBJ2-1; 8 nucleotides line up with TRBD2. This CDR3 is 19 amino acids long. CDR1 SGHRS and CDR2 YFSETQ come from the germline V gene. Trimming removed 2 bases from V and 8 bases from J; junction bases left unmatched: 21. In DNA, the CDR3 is TGCGCCAGCAGCTTTTATAGGGGAGCAGACGGGAGGGTCGGCGATGAGCAGTTCTTC. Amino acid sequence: CASSFYRGADGRVGDEQFF.

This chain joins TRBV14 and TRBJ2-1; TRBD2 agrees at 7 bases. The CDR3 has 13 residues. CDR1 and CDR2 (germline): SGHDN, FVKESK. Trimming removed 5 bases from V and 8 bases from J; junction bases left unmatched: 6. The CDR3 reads CASSISAGDEQFF. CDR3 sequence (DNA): TGTGCCAGCAGCATCAGCGCGGGGGATGAGCAGTTCTTC.

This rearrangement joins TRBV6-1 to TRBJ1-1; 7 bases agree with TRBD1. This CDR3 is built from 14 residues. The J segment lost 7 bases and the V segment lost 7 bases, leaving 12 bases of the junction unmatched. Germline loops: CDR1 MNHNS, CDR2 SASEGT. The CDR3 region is CASNRQGEGFEAFF. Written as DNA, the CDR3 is TGTGCCAGCAATCGGCAGGGGGAGGGTTTTGAAGCTTTCTTT.

This chain's CDR3 is CASLVGTSNEKLFF. CDR3 DNA: TGTGCCAGCCTTGTGGGCACCTCTAATGAAAAACTGTTTTTT. V usage is TRBV2 and J usage is TRBJ1-4; D not resolved. Trimming removed 8 bases from V and 3 bases from J, with 13 bases in between. The CDR3 loop spans 14 amino acids. Germline V CDR1 and CDR2: SNHLY, FYNNEI. The complete variable domain, with remaining parts taken from reference TRBV2 and TRBJ1-4, reads EPEVTQTPSHQVTQMGQEVILRCVPISNHLYFYWYRQILGQKVEFLVSFYNNEISEKSEIFDDQFSVERPDGSNFTLKIRSTKLEDSAMYFCASLVGTSNEKLFFGSGTQLSVL.

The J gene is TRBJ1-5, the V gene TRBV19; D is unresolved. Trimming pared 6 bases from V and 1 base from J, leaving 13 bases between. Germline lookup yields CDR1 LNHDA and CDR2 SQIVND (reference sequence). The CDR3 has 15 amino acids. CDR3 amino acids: CASRLASVSNQPQHF. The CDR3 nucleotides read TGTGCCAGTAGACTAGCTTCGGTCAGCAATCAGCCCCAGCATTTT.

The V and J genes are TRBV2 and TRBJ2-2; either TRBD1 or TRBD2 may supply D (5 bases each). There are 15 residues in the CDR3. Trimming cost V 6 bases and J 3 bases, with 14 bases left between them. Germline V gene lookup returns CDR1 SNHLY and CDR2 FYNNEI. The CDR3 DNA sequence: TGTGCCAGCAGATACCGGGACGGGGACACCGGGGAGCTGTTTTTT. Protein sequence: CASRYRDGDTGELFF.

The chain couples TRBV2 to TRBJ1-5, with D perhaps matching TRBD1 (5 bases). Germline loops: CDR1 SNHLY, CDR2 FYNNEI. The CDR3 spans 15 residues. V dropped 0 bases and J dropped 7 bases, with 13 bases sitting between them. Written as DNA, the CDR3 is TGTGCCAGCAGTGAAGCGGGAGGGGTCGGGCAGCCCCAGCATTTT. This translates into CASSEAGGVGQPQHF.

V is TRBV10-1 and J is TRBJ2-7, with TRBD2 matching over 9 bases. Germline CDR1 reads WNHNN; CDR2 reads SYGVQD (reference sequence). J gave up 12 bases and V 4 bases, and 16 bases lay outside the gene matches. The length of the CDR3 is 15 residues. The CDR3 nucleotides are TGCGCCAGCAGTGTGGCGACTAGCGGACCCCCTAAGTTGTACTTC. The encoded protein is CASSVATSGPPKLYF.

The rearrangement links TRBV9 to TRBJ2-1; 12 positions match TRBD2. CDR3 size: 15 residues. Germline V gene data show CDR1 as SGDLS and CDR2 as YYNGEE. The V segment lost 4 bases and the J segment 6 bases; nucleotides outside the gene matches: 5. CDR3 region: CASSMGLAGLNEQFF. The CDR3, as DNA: TGTGCCAGCAGCATGGGACTAGCGGGTCTCAATGAGCAGTTCTTC.

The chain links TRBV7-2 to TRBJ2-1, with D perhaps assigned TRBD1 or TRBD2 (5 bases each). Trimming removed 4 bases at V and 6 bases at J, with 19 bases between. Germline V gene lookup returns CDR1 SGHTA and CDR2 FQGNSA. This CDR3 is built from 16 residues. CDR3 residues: CASSSSPGPPRNEQFF. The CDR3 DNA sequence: TGTGCCAGCAGCTCCTCGCCGGGACCCCCGCGCAATGAGCAGTTCTTC.

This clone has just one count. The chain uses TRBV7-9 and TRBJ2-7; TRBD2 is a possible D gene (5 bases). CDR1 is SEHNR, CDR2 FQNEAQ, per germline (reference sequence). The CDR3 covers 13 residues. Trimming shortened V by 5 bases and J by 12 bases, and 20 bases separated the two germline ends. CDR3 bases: TGTGCCAGCAGCCCCCCATCATTAGCGAGGCTGTACTTC. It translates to CASSPPSLARLYF.

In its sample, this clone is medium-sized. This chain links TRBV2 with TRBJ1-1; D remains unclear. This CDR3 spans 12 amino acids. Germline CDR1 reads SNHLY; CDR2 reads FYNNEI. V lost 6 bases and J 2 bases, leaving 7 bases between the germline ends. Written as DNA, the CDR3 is TGTGCCAGCAGGGTAAGCAACACTGAAGCTTTCTTT. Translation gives CASRVSNTEAFF.

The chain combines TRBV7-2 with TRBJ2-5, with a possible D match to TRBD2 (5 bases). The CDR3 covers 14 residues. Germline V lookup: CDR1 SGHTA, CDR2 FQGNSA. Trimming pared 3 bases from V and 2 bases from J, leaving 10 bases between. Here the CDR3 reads CASSLDFGQETQYF. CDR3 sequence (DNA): TGTGCCAGCAGCTTGGACTTCGGGCAAGAGACCCAGTACTTC.

CDR3 residues: CASSRGQRTDTQYF. DNA of the CDR3: TGTGCCAGCAGTCGCGGCCAGCGCACAGATACGCAGTATTTT. The V gene is TRBV7-2, the J gene TRBJ2-3; D remains ambiguous. CDR1 and CDR2 (germline): SGHTA, FQGNSA. This CDR3 is 14 amino acids long. The V and J ends lost 6 bases and 1 base respectively, with 11 bases between them.

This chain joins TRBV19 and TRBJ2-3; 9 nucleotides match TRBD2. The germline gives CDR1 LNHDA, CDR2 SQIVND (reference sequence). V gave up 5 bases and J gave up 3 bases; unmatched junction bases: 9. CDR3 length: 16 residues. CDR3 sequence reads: CASSPIAGAGTDTQYF. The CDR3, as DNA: TGTGCCAGTAGTCCTATAGCGGGAGCTGGTACAGATACGCAGTATTTT.

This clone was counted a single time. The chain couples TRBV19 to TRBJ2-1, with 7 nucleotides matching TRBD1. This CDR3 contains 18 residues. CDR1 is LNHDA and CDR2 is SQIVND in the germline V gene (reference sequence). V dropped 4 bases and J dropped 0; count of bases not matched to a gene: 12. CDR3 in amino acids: CASSKPRDRAVSYNEQFF. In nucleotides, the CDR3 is TGTGCCAGTAGTAAGCCCCGTGACAGGGCCGTCTCCTACAATGAGCAGTTCTTC. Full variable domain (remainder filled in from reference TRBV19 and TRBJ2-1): DGGITQSPKYLFRKEGQNVTLSCEQNLNHDAMYWYRQDPGQGLRLIYYSQIVNDFQKGDIAEGYSVSREKKESFPLTVTSAQKNPTAFYLCASSKPRDRAVSYNEQFFGPGTRLTVL.

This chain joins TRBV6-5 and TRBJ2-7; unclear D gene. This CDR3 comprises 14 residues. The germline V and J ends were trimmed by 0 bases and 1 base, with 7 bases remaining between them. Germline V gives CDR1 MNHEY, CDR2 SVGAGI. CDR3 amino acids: CASSYSETSYEQYF. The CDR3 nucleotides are TGTGCCAGCAGTTACTCTGAGACGTCCTACGAGCAGTACTTC.

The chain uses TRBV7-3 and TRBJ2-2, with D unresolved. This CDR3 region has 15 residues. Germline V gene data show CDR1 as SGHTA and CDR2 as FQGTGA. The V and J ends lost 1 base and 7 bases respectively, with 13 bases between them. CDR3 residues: CASSLNGDSHGELFF. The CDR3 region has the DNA TGTGCCAGCAGCTTAAATGGTGACTCTCACGGGGAGCTGTTTTTT.

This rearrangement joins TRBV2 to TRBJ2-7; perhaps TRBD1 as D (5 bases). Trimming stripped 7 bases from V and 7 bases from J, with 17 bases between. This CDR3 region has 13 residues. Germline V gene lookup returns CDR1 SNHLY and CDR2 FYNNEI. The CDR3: CASKWTKDREQYF. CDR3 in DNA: TGTGCCAGCAAATGGACAAAAGATAGGGAGCAGTACTTC. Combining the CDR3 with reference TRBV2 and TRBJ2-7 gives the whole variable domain EPEVTQTPSHQVTQMGQEVILRCVPISNHLYFYWYRQILGQKVEFLVSFYNNEISEKSEIFDDQFSVERPDGSNFTLKIRSTKLEDSAMYFCASKWTKDREQYFGPGTRLTVT.

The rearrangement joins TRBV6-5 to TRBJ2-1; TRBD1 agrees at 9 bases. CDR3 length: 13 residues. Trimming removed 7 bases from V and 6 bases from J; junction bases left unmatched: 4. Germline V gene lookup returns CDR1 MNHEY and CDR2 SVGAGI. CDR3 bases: TGTGCCAGCAAGGGACAGGGCCCCAATGAGCAGTTCTTC. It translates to CASKGQGPNEQFF.

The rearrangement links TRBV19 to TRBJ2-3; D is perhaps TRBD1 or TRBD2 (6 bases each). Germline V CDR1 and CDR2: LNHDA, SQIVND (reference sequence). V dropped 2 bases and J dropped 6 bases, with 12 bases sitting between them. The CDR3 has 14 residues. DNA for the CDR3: TGTGCCAGTAGTATAACAGGGAGGAAGGATACGCAGTATTTT. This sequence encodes CASSITGRKDTQYF.

CDR3 region: CASSLTRPGTPGNYGYTF. CDR3 nucleotides: TGTGCCAGCAGTTTAACACGGCCGGGAACACCGGGAAACTATGGCTACACCTTC. The chain combines TRBV27 with TRBJ1-2; D is uncertain. V dropped 2 bases and J dropped 2 bases, with 21 bases sitting between them. Germline CDR1 and CDR2: MNHEY and SMNVEV (reference sequence). The length of the CDR3 is 18 residues.

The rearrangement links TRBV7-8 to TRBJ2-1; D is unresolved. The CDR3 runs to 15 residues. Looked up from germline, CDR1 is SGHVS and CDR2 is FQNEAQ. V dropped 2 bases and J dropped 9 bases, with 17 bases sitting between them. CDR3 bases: TGTGCCAGCAGCTTAACCTCTTTTTCGGACGGTGAGCAGTTCTTC. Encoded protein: CASSLTSFSDGEQFF.

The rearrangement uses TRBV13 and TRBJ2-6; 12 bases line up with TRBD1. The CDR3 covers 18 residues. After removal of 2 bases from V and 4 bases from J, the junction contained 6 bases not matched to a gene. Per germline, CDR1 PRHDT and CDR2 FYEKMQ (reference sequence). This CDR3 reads CASSLSGQGAIGANVLTF. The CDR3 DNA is TGTGCCAGCAGCTTATCGGGACAGGGGGCGATCGGGGCCAACGTCCTGACTTTC.

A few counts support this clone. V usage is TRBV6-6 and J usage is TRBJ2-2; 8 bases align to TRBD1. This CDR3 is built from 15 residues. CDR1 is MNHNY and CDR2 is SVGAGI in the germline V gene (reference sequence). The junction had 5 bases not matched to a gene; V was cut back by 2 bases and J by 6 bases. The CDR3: CASSYTWTGSGELFF. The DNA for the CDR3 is TGTGCCAGCAGTTACACTTGGACAGGGTCCGGGGAGCTGTTTTTT.

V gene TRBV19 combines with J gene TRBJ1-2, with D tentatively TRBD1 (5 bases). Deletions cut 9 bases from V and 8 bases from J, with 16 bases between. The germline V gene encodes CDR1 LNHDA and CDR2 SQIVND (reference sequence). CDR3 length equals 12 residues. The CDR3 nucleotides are TGTGCCAGGGTCGGACAAATCCTCGGCTACACCTTC. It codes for CARVGQILGYTF.

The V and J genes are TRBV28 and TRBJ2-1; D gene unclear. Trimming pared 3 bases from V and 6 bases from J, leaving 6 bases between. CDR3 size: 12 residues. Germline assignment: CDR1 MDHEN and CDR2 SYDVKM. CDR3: CASSLRSNEQFF. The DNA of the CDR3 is TGTGCCAGCAGTTTGCGTAGCAATGAGCAGTTCTTC.